A selection of T cell receptor beta chains follows, all from one sample in a study of T cell responses to AZD1222 COVID-19 vaccine. Sequencing used immunoSEQ multiplex PCR; TCRdb keeps in-frame clones, though not all of them. The table lists fewer than 120,000 clones, roughly four fifths of them singletons, with 3.5% to 5% in the top ten. The sequencing used peripheral blood, collected on day 0 of AZD1222 vaccination. The receptors derive from an adult in good health. The CDR3 runs from the conserved cysteine through the conserved F or W. A D gene is named only where the DNA matches it firmly. Not every row has a clone size; where given, it reads once, few, many or a size class.

V gene	J gene	CDR3 length	clone size	D gene	CDR3 protein	CDR3 DNA
TRBV3-1/TRBV3-2	TRBJ1-1	16	.	.	CASSQEPGIRNTEAFF	TGTGCCAGCAGCCAGGAACCAGGGATCAGGAACACTGAAGCTTTCTTT
TRBV5-1	TRBJ2-7	14	.	.	CASSRGQSSYEQYF	TGCGCCAGCAGCAGAGGACAGAGCTCCTACGAGCAGTACTTC
TRBV5-1	TRBJ2-3	15	.	.	CASSLEIGGTDTQYF	TGCGCCAGCAGCTTGGAAATCGGGGGCACAGATACGCAGTATTTT
TRBV15	TRBJ1-1	13	.	.	CATSRVVNTEAFF	TGTGCCACCAGCAGAGTAGTGAACACTGAAGCTTTCTTT
TRBV10-3	TRBJ1-5	12	few	.	CAISDNNQPQHF	TGTGCCATCAGTGATAACAATCAGCCCCAGCATTTT
TRBV28	TRBJ1-3	15	.	TRBD1	CASTWDSLSGNTIYF	TGTGCCAGCACCTGGGACAGTCTCTCTGGAAACACCATATATTTT
TRBV28	TRBJ1-1	14	once	.	CASSRGGVSAEAFF	TGTGCCAGCAGCCGAGGAGGGGTATCCGCTGAAGCTTTCTTT
TRBV7-2	TRBJ2-7	13	.	.	CASSLQNPREQYF	TGTGCCAGCAGCCTACAGAACCCTAGAGAGCAGTACTTC
TRBV5-1	TRBJ2-3	17	.	.	CASSLGQLWTYTDTQYF	TGCGCCAGCAGCTTGGGCCAACTGTGGACTTACACAGATACGCAGTATTTT
TRBV7-2	TRBJ2-1	14	.	.	CASSLKGGIMRQFF	TGTGCCAGCAGCTTAAAAGGAGGAATTATGCGGCAGTTCTTC
TRBV30	TRBJ2-4	15	.	.	CAWSNLPGVRDIQYF	TGTGCCTGGAGTAACCTCCCAGGGGTGAGAGACATTCAGTACTTC
TRBV7-2	TRBJ2-5	14	.	.	CASSSDGPTRTQYF	TGTGCCAGCAGCTCGGACGGCCCCACCAGGACCCAGTACTTC
TRBV28	TRBJ2-7	15	.	TRBD1	CASQSQKTGSREQYF	TGTGCCAGCCAATCCCAAAAGACAGGGAGTCGGGAGCAGTACTTC
TRBV4-1	TRBJ1-4	16	.	TRBD1	CASSKTSGGASEKLFF	TGCGCCAGCAGCAAAACTTCAGGGGGCGCTTCTGAAAAACTGTTTTTT
TRBV11-2	TRBJ1-2	13	.	TRBD1	CASSLRQGQGYTF	TGTGCCAGCAGCCTCCGACAGGGGCAAGGCTACACCTTC
TRBV6-5	TRBJ2-3	15	.	TRBD1	CASRRGHTITDTQYF	TGTGCCAGCAGGAGGGGGCACACCATCACAGATACGCAGTATTTT
TRBV10-2	TRBJ2-2	14	once	TRBD2	CASNPSGVSGELFF	TGCGCCAGCAACCCTAGCGGGGTCTCCGGGGAGCTGTTTTTT
TRBV5-1	TRBJ1-5	14	.	.	CASSPGDTNQPQHF	TGCGCCAGCAGCCCCGGGGACACTAATCAGCCCCAGCATTTT
TRBV2	TRBJ1-5	13	once	.	CASTPQGNQPQHF	TGTGCCAGCACCCCCCAGGGTAATCAGCCCCAGCATTTT
TRBV6-6	TRBJ1-3	15	.	.	CASRDTGYSGNTIYF	TGTGCCAGCCGGGACACCGGTTACTCTGGAAACACCATATATTTT
TRBV25-1	TRBJ1-3	13	few	TRBD1	CASSGTGGNTIYF	TGTGCCAGCAGTGGGACAGGTGGAAACACCATATATTTT
TRBV27	TRBJ2-7	14	.	.	CASSLAEATYEQYF	TGTGCCAGCAGCTTAGCGGAGGCCACCTACGAGCAGTACTTC
TRBV27	TRBJ2-1	16	.	TRBD1	CASSPGATGGYNEQFF	TGTGCCAGCAGTCCCGGGGCTACAGGGGGGTACAATGAGCAGTTCTTC
TRBV3-1/TRBV3-2	TRBJ2-2	14	.	.	CASSPRLGTGELFF	TGTGCCAGCAGCCCCCGGTTGGGCACCGGGGAGCTGTTTTTT
TRBV28	TRBJ1-2	12	.	TRBD1	CASSRGLYGYTF	TGTGCCAGCAGCAGGGGGCTCTATGGCTACACCTTC
TRBV4-3	TRBJ1-1	14	.	.	CASSQDRGGTEAFF	TGCGCCAGCAGCCAAGATAGGGGGGGAACTGAAGCTTTCTTT
TRBV6-2/TRBV6-3	TRBJ1-1	14	.	.	CASSPGGGRAEAFF	TGTGCCAGCAGCCCGGGGGGGGGCCGAGCTGAAGCTTTCTTT
TRBV9	TRBJ1-1	13	.	.	CASTSGPRTEAFF	TGTGCCAGCACCTCCGGACCGCGCACTGAAGCTTTCTTT
TRBV4-3	TRBJ1-2	13	.	.	CASSPWKGYGYTF	TGCGCCAGCAGCCCGTGGAAGGGCTATGGCTACACCTTC
TRBV6-5	TRBJ2-5	13	.	.	CASKQSGVETQYF	TGTGCCAGCAAACAATCGGGGGTTGAGACCCAGTACTTC
TRBV7-8	TRBJ2-7	12	once	.	CASSRPGYEQYF	TGTGCCAGCAGCCGCCCTGGGTACGAGCAGTACTTC
TRBV18	TRBJ2-5	14	once	.	CASSPSARGETQYF	TGTGCCAGCTCACCTAGCGCGAGGGGAGAGACCCAGTACTTC